This T cell receptor beta chain is from a study of T cell responses to AZD1222 COVID-19 vaccine. General study findings and limits: Among the donors, most were white British and more were female, and clonal diversity was possibly underestimated. Only six or seven AZD1222 recipients were seropositive at baseline.

The germline V gene encodes CDR1 SGHDT and CDR2 YYEEEE. The CDR3 is 13 residues long. The V gene end was trimmed by 4 bases and the J gene end by 6 bases; junction bases not matched to a gene: 5. Only in-frame clones appear in the TCRdb table, and some are missing; sequencing was by immunoSEQ multiplex PCR. This repertoire comprises over 130,000 clones; its ten largest clones make up about 2%. On this clone itself: Its antigen is unknown.

Source material: peripheral blood. This receptor was obtained from an adult in good health. The chain links TRBV5-6 to TRBJ1-2; 8 positions agree with TRBD1. This CDR3 is CASSMKQGDGYTF. The CDR3 DNA is TGTGCCAGCAGCATGAAACAGGGGGATGGCTACACCTTC.